This T cell receptor beta chain comes out of a study of spatial heterogeneity in lung cancer. Findings and limits, study-wide: Blood showed ubiquitous tumor TCRs more often at resection than at routine follow-up.

Germline assignment: CDR1 SNHLY and CDR2 FYNNEI. V gave up 7 bases and J gave up 6 bases, with 18 bases separating them. This CDR3 is built from 14 residues. MiXCR, run by TCRdb on the 5' RACE reads, gives a single entry per CDR3 protein. Found here are 4,000 to 4,500 distinct CDR3 sequences, over 8% of them singletons; the top ten hold 45% to 55%. The time point here: sample taken at primary tumor resection. The input material, whole RNA from tumor, nontumor lung or frozen PBMC, was sequenced unsorted. This clonotype was detected ten times or more. Its specificity is not known. This chain uses TRBV2 with TRBJ1-2; TRBD1 is a possible D gene (5 bases). The clonotype originates from a male donor with early-stage non-small cell lung cancer. The sequencing used PBMCs, collected at surgery. CDR3 sequence: CASTEEGRTNGYTF. Written as DNA, the CDR3 is TGTGCCAGCACCGAGGAGGGGAGGACGAATGGCTACACCTTC.